One and the same sample provided the 2 T cell receptor beta chains below, sequenced in a study of shared clonotypes between healthy human individuals. Libraries were prepared by immunoSEQ multiplex PCR; TCRdb keeps only in-frame clonotypes and omits some of them. The sample shows over 2 million clones, 92% of them seen only once. The sample was naive CD4+ T cells from PBMCs. Subset denoted: CD45RA+ positively selected. The receptors were gathered from a man between 18 and 35 years old in good health. Some clones in this sample may be carry-over from other donors' samples.

The sample holds one count of this clone. This chain connects TRBV10-2 to TRBJ2-5, with 7 bases aligning to TRBD2. The CDR3 is made up of 13 amino acids. Germline V gene lookup returns CDR1 WSHSY and CDR2 SAAADI. V gave up 6 bases and J gave up 5 bases; unmatched junction bases: 6. The CDR3, as DNA: TGCGCCAGCAGGGGGGGGACCCGGGAGACCCAGTACTTC. Residues: CASRGGTRETQYF.

The rearrangement uses TRBV7-8 and TRBJ1-1; possibly TRBD1 for D (6 bases). V lost 0 bases to trimming and J lost 1 base, with 12 bases between them. This CDR3 has 16 amino acids. Germline CDR1 is SGHVS and CDR2 is FQNEAQ. The chain's CDR3 is CASSLAAGAGNTEAFF. The CDR3 nucleotides read TGTGCCAGCAGCTTAGCGGCGGGGGCGGGGAACACTGAAGCTTTCTTT.